The clone carrying this T cell receptor (beta chain) is medium-sized in the sample. One entry per CDR3 protein results from TCRdb running MiXCR on the PCR reads. The table has nearly 20,000 distinct CDR3 sequences, 40% seen once. The CDR3 loop spans 16 amino acids. Trimming left V 2 bases short and J 4 bases short, with 17 bases between. CDR1 and CDR2 (germline): SGHTA, FQGNSA. The source of the sample is a study of tumor-infiltrating lymphocytes in oesophageal squamous cell carcinoma. This TCR was recovered from a male donor with esophageal squamous cell carcinoma. The V and J genes are TRBV7-2 and TRBJ1-2, with D tentatively TRBD1 (5 bases). The sequencing input was blood. The CDR3 sequence is CASSLNSGGFIYGYTF. CDR3 DNA sequence: TGTGCCAGCAGCTTAAACTCCGGGGGGTTTATCTATGGCTACACCTTC.